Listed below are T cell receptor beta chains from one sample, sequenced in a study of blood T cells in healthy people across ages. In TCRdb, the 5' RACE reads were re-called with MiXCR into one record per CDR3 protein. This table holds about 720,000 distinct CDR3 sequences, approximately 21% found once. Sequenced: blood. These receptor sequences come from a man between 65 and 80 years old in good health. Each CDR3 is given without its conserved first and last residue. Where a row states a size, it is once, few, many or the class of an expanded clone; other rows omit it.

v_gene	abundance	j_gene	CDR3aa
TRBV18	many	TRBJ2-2	ASSRGNTGELF
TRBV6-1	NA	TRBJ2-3	ASSDDLAGGRGTDTQY
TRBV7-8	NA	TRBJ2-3	ASNLGGASTDTQY
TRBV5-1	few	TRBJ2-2	ASSLVSGANTGELF
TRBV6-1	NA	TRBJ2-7	ASTQGGSYNEQL
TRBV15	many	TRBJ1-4	ATSRQDLATNEKLF
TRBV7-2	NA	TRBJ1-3	ASSLGRPSPGNTIY
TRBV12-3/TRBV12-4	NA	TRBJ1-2	ASSPLGVGGYT
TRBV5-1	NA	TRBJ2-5	ASSTDTQETQY
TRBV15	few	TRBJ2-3	ATKGLWIPTDTQY
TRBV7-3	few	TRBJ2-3	ASSFLSGRGTDTQY
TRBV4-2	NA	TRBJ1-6	ASSPPDRSNSPLH
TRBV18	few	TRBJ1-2	ASSPPLGPHT
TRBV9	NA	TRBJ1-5	ASSGGTGNQPQH
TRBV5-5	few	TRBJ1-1	ASSPLRTPAEAF
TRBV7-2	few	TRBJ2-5	ATRAAAQETQY
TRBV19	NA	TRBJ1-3	ASSPAWGGTGNTIY
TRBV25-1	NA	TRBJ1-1	ASSAPGREWTEAF
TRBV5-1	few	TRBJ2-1	ASSLIQGGDEQF
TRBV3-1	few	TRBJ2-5	ASSPTRGHGTQY
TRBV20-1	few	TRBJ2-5	SARDLRSPQETQY
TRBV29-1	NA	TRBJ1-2	SVDPRGQSNYGYT
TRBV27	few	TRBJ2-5	ASSLGTSVSQETQY
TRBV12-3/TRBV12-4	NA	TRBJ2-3	ASSSMPDTQY
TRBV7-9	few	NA	ASSLDWGYYNEQF
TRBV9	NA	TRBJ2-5	ASSVDSQETQY
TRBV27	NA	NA	ASRPNRGGSEQY
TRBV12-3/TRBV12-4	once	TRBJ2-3	ASSNRGQGTDTQY
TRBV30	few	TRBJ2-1	TWSIRQDLY
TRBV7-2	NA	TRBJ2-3	ASSYGFYRGEGDTQY